This T cell receptor beta chain is from a study of patients and donors after allogeneic stem cell transplantation. TCRdb called the RT-PCR reads again in MiXCR, with one record for every CDR3 protein. The sample lists under 200,000 distinct CDR3 sequences, roughly 24% occurring once. The germline V and J ends were trimmed by 4 bases and 5 bases, with 14 bases remaining between them. The CDR3 totals 14 residues. Germline CDR1 and CDR2: ENHRY and SYGVKD. Specimen: blood, either unsorted or a sorted T cell fraction (not recorded which). V gene TRBV10-3 combines with J gene TRBJ2-5; TRBD2 is a possible D gene (6 bases). This receptor was identified in a human donor who was either an allogeneic HSCT recipient or a stem cell or donor lymphocyte infusion donor (not recorded which). It is not recorded whose cells these are; they may come from a transplant donor. The CDR3 sequence is CAISAGGEQETQYF. The CDR3, as DNA: TGTGCCATCAGTGCTGGCGGGGAGCAGGAGACCCAGTACTTC.